Following are 27 T cell receptor beta chains from one sample sequenced in a study of T cell responses to AZD1222 COVID-19 vaccine. Repertoires were generated with immunoSEQ multiplex PCR, while TCRdb's copy carries only in-frame clones and drops some. Altogether about 85,000 clones are present, 65% to 90% being singletons, with the ten largest covering over 7.5%. This specimen was peripheral blood, taken on day 0 of AZD1222 vaccination. All receptors come from an adult in good health.

V and J are TRBV27 and TRBJ2-7, with D maybe TRBD2 (7 bases). Germline values: CDR1 MNHEY, CDR2 SMNVEV (reference sequence). The length of the CDR3 is 17 residues. The V and J ends lost 4 bases and 7 bases respectively, with 26 bases between them. The CDR3 DNA reads TGTGCCAGCAGTTCAACCGGGGGGCCGCGGCGAAGGGGTGAGCAGTACTTC. This sequence encodes CASSSTGGPRRRGEQYF.

The rearrangement links TRBV4-2 to TRBJ2-2; tentatively, D is TRBD2 (6 bases). The CDR3 extends over 16 amino acids. Germline V lookup: CDR1 LGHNA, CDR2 YNFKEQ. V lost 4 bases and J lost 7, with 19 bases in between. CDR3 protein: CASSPYWSGRSGELFF. The CDR3 nucleotides read TGTGCCAGCAGCCCGTACTGGTCCGGGAGAAGCGGGGAGCTGTTTTTT.

J is TRBJ2-3 and V is TRBV28; TRBD1 agrees at 8 bases. Germline-derived CDR1 and CDR2 are MDHEN and SYDVKM. This CDR3 comprises 14 residues. Unmatched junction bases numbered 4, after V lost 5 bases and J lost 3 bases. This CDR3 is CASSPGQGTDTQYF. The CDR3 DNA is TGTGCCAGCAGTCCCGGACAGGGTACAGATACGCAGTATTTT.

V gene TRBV18 combines with J gene TRBJ2-7; 12 bases fit TRBD2. Germline CDR1 reads KGHSH; CDR2 reads LQKENI. J was trimmed by 4 bases and V by 2 bases; bases with no gene match: 15. The CDR3 has 19 amino acids. CDR3 nucleotides: TGTGCCAGCTCACCAGATCACGTGGTCAGGACTAGCGGGACTTACGAGCAGTACTTC. Protein sequence: CASSPDHVVRTSGTYEQYF.

The rearrangement joins TRBV6-5 to TRBJ2-3; D ambiguous. V lost 5 bases to trimming and J lost 6 bases, with 15 bases between them. This CDR3 is built from 14 residues. Looked up from germline, CDR1 is MNHEY and CDR2 is SVGAGI. CDR3 protein: CASSRDSYGDTQYF. The DNA of the CDR3 is TGTGCCAGCAGTCGAGACTCATACGGCGATACGCAGTATTTT.

V is TRBV24-1 and J is TRBJ1-5; no definite D call. Germline assignment: CDR1 KGHDR and CDR2 SFDVKD. The CDR3 length is 13 residues. Trimming stripped 4 bases from V and 4 bases from J, with 7 bases between. The CDR3 sequence is CATSEQENQPQHF. The CDR3 DNA reads TGTGCCACCAGTGAGCAGGAAAATCAGCCCCAGCATTTT.

This chain connects TRBV6-6 to TRBJ1-1, with D hard to call. Germline V lookup: CDR1 MNHNY, CDR2 SVGAGI (reference sequence). With 5 bases removed from V and 3 bases from J, the gap between germline ends came to 7 bases. This CDR3 contains 12 residues. CDR3 DNA: TGTGCCAGCAGTCTTAGGGACACTGAAGCTTTCTTT. Protein sequence: CASSLRDTEAFF.

The chain links TRBV27 to TRBJ1-5; 7 nucleotides agree with TRBD1. Germline lookup yields CDR1 MNHEY and CDR2 SMNVEV (reference sequence). The V segment lost 6 bases and the J segment 4 bases; nucleotides outside the gene matches: 3. CDR3 length: 13 residues. This CDR3 is CASRSQGNQPQHF. Here the CDR3 DNA reads TGTGCCAGCAGGTCACAGGGGAATCAGCCCCAGCATTTT.

The chain has TRBV7-2 and TRBJ2-3; the D is unclear. The CDR3 is 14 amino acids. Germline CDR1 reads SGHTA; CDR2 reads FQGNSA. Trimming took off 7 bases at V and 2 bases at J, with 13 bases between the two ends. In DNA form, the CDR3 reads TGTGCCAGCAAGCTAGGGCCCACCACAGATACGCAGTATTTT. It codes for CASKLGPTTDTQYF. Based on the CDR3 plus reference TRBV7-2 and TRBJ2-3, the full variable domain is GAGVSQSPSNKVTEKGKDVELRCDPISGHTALYWYRQSLGQGLEFLIYFQGNSAPDKSGLPSDRFSAERTGGSVSTLTIQRTQQEDSAVYLCASKLGPTTDTQYFGPGTRLTVL.

V gene TRBV6-5 combines with J gene TRBJ1-1; D not certain. Germline CDR1 is MNHEY and CDR2 is SVGAGI. The CDR3 has 11 amino acids. V was clipped by 7 bases and J by 4 bases, with 7 bases between them. CDR3 sequence: CASIGVTEAFF. In DNA form, the CDR3 reads TGTGCCAGCATCGGGGTCACTGAAGCTTTCTTT.

V gene TRBV7-2 combines with J gene TRBJ2-7; 7 bases map to TRBD2. The ends lost 8 bases at V and 1 base at J; junction bases unmatched: 17. The CDR3 is 17 residues long. The germline V gene encodes CDR1 SGHTA and CDR2 FQGNSA. Here the CDR3 reads CASDYKPVTSPSYEQYF. Written as DNA, the CDR3 is TGTGCCAGCGACTATAAACCGGTGACTAGCCCGTCCTACGAGCAGTACTTC. Combining the CDR3 with reference TRBV7-2 and TRBJ2-7 gives the whole variable domain GAGVSQSPSNKVTEKGKDVELRCDPISGHTALYWYRQSLGQGLEFLIYFQGNSAPDKSGLPSDRFSAERTGGSVSTLTIQRTQQEDSAVYLCASDYKPVTSPSYEQYFGPGTRLTVT.

A word on this clone: Other DNA sequences of this sample code for an identical CDR3. DNA of the CDR3: TGTGCCAGCAGCTTAGCAGGTCAGAGCTCCTACAATGAGCAGTTCTTC. The encoded protein is CASSLAGQSSYNEQFF. The chain has TRBV11-3 and TRBJ2-1; unclear D gene. Trimming cost V 1 base and J 0 bases, with 10 bases left between them. The CDR3 is made up of 16 amino acids. CDR1 and CDR2 (germline): SGHNT, YENEEA.

V gene TRBV11-2 combines with J gene TRBJ1-5; D not certain. Per germline, CDR1 SGHAT and CDR2 FQNNGV. The CDR3 is 15 residues long. V was clipped by 1 base and J by 2 bases, with 9 bases between them. This chain's CDR3 is CASSLGGNGNQPQHF. CDR3 coding DNA: TGTGCCAGCAGCTTAGGAGGGAATGGCAATCAGCCCCAGCATTTT.

This clone was observed a single time. A read error may account for a junction end that differs from germline. The gene calls are TRBV2 and TRBJ1-1; no firm D call. Germline-derived CDR1 and CDR2 are SNHLY and FYNNEI. This CDR3 region has 14 residues. The CDR3 DNA reads as TGTGCCAGCAGCGAAGAGACCCTGAACACTGAAGCTTTCTTT. Translating gives CASSEETLNTEAFF.

The chain recombines TRBV28 with TRBJ1-2; unclear D gene. This CDR3 region has 15 residues. The germline gives CDR1 MDHEN, CDR2 SYDVKM. With 2 bases removed from V and 2 bases from J, the gap between germline ends came to 12 bases. The CDR3 sequence: CASSLIQDPNYGYTF. CDR3 sequence (DNA): TGTGCCAGCAGTTTAATTCAAGACCCGAACTATGGCTACACCTTC.

Concerning this clone: The identical CDR3 is also encoded by other nucleotide sequences in the sample. The J gene is TRBJ2-3, the V gene TRBV5-1; D possibly uses TRBD1 or TRBD2 (5 bases each). The CDR3 loop spans 15 amino acids. Deletions cut 0 bases from V and 0 bases from J, with 8 bases between. Germline CDR1 SGHRS, CDR2 YFSETQ. CDR3 in amino acids: CASSLVGDSTDTQYF. CDR3 nucleotide sequence: TGCGCCAGCAGCTTGGTAGGGGACAGCACAGATACGCAGTATTTT.

This clone was found once. This CDR3 reads CASSSNRGRQPQHF. For the CDR3, the DNA is TGTGCCAGCAGCTCGAACAGGGGGCGTCAGCCCCAGCATTTT. The chain links TRBV7-8 to TRBJ1-5; 9 nucleotides align to TRBD1. CDR1 and CDR2 (germline): SGHVS, FQNEAQ. The CDR3 extends over 14 amino acids. Losses at the gene ends were 4 bases for V and 6 bases for J; bases not matched to a gene: 4.

This chain connects TRBV24-1 to TRBJ1-1; D perhaps matches TRBD1 (5 bases). This CDR3 region has 13 residues. Germline loops: CDR1 KGHDR, CDR2 SFDVKD. Between the trimmed V and J ends, which lost 11 bases and 1 base, there was a span of 13 bases. The CDR3 nucleotides read TGTGCCATCTCCCGGGACCCGAACACTGAAGCTTTCTTT. Translated, it gives CAISRDPNTEAFF.

The chain is built from TRBV7-2 and TRBJ1-6; D perhaps matches TRBD1 (6 bases). Germline CDR1 SGHTA, CDR2 FQGNSA. Trimming shortened V by 5 bases and J by 10 bases, and 21 bases separated the two germline ends. The CDR3 spans 16 residues. In nucleotides, the CDR3 is TGTGCCAGCAGCCGTCAAGGGGGAAGGCCTCAATCACCCCTCCACTTT. Protein sequence: CASSRQGGRPQSPLHF. Together with reference TRBV7-2 and TRBJ1-6, the CDR3 gives the full variable domain: GAGVSQSPSNKVTEKGKDVELRCDPISGHTALYWYRQSLGQGLEFLIYFQGNSAPDKSGLPSDRFSAERTGGSVSTLTIQRTQQEDSAVYLCASSRQGGRPQSPLHFGNGTRLTVT.

The chain's CDR3 is CASSVSRESYEQYF. CDR3 nucleotides: TGTGCCAGCAGCGTTTCCAGGGAAAGCTACGAGCAGTACTTC. The chain employs TRBV7-2 and TRBJ2-7; D is perhaps TRBD1 (5 bases). The germline CDR1 and CDR2 sequences are SGHTA and FQGNSA. The V and J ends lost 5 bases and 3 bases respectively, with 14 bases between them. This CDR3 has 14 amino acids.

The V call is TRBV11-3, the J call TRBJ2-2, with D hard to call. V was shortened by 5 bases and J by 3 bases, with 16 bases between the two germline ends. The length of the CDR3 is 16 residues. The germline CDR1 and CDR2 sequences are SGHNT and YENEEA. CDR3 region: CASSPHSNLYTGELFF. The CDR3 DNA reads TGTGCCAGCAGCCCACACTCCAACCTCTACACCGGGGAGCTGTTTTTT.

J is TRBJ2-1 and V is TRBV7-3; D possibly corresponds to TRBD2 (6 bases). From germline, CDR1 is SGHTA and CDR2 FQGTGA. V lost 5 bases to trimming and J lost 6 bases, with 14 bases between them. This CDR3 spans 14 amino acids. Here the CDR3 DNA reads TGTGCCAGCAGCCTACGTGGGGAGGCCAATGAGCAGTTCTTC. Translated, it gives CASSLRGEANEQFF.

This sequence joins TRBV9 and TRBJ2-1, with 9 bases that match TRBD1. The V gene end was trimmed by 4 bases and the J gene end by 10 bases; junction bases not matched to a gene: 15. The CDR3 has 16 residues. The germline V gene encodes CDR1 SGDLS and CDR2 YYNGEE. DNA of the CDR3: TGTGCCAGCAGCACCCCAAGGGGGACAGGGCTTGTGGAGCAGTTCTTC. Its protein product is CASSTPRGTGLVEQFF.

CDR3 DNA sequence: TGTGCCAGCAGCTTGATGGAGGACAGCTACGAGCAGTACTTC. Its translation: CASSLMEDSYEQYF. The chain uses TRBV7-9 and TRBJ2-7, with D maybe TRBD1 (6 bases). The CDR3 length is 14 residues. Trimming cost V 3 bases and J 3 bases, with 12 bases left between them. Germline V gives CDR1 SEHNR, CDR2 FQNEAQ (reference sequence).

The chain is built from TRBV7-2 and TRBJ2-1, with D possibly TRBD2 on 5 matching bases. CDR1 is SGHTA, CDR2 FQGNSA, per germline. The ends were cut back, 2 bases at V and 9 bases at J, with 8 bases in the middle. This CDR3 is 12 amino acids long. CDR3 nucleotide sequence: TGTGCCAGCAGCTTACAGGAGGCTGAGCAGTTCTTC. Its translation: CASSLQEAEQFF.

This chain's CDR3 is CASSIPGLAGTYEQYF. As DNA, the CDR3 is TGTGCCAGTAGTATTCCCGGACTAGCGGGCACCTACGAGCAGTACTTC. The chain is built from TRBV19 and TRBJ2-7; 11 bases align to TRBD2. The CDR3 loop spans 16 amino acids. Germline CDR1 LNHDA, CDR2 SQIVND (reference sequence). With V trimmed by 3 bases and J by 2 bases, 6 bases remained unmatched.

The chain uses TRBV7-2 and TRBJ2-5, with 11 bases identical to TRBD1. Germline loops: CDR1 SGHTA, CDR2 FQGNSA. The CDR3 consists of 19 residues. Germline trimming cut 1 base from V and 5 bases from J; bases unmatched to any gene: 15. The CDR3 sequence is CASSLVGTGGRRRGETQYF. DNA for the CDR3: TGTGCCAGCAGCTTAGTCGGGACAGGGGGACGCCGACGCGGGGAGACCCAGTACTTC.